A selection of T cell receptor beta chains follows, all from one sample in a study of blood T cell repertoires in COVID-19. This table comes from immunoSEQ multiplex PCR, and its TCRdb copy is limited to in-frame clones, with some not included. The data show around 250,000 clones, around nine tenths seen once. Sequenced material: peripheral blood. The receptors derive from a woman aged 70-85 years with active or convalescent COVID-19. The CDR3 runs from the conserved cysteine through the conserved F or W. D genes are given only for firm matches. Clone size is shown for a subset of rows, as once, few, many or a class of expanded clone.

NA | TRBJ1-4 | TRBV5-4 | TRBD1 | CASSPMTGGAAGGKLFF | TGTGCCAGCAGCCCTATGACAGGGGGCGCGGCCGGTGGGAAACTGTTTTTT
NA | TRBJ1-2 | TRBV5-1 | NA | CASSLVSRYGYTF | TGCGCCAGCAGCTTGGTGTCTCGGTATGGCTACACCTTC
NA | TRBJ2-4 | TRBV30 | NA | CAWIWCSVAKNIQYF | TGTGCCTGGATTTGGTGTAGTGTTGCCAAAAACATTCAGTACTTC
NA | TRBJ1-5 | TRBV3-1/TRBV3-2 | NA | CASSPPGGGNQPQHF | TGTGCCAGCAGCCCGCCAGGAGGTGGCAATCAGCCCCAGCATTTT
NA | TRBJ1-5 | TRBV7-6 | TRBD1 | CASSLGGTGSNQPQHF | TGTGCCAGCAGCTTAGGTGGGACAGGGAGCAATCAGCCCCAGCATTTT
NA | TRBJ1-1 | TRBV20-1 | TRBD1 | CSAPGGRAFF | TGCAGTGCACCAGGGGGGCGAGCTTTCTTT
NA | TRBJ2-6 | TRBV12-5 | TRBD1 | CASGSGQASSGANVLTF | TGTGCTAGTGGTTCCGGACAGGCGAGCTCTGGGGCCAACGTCCTGACTTTC
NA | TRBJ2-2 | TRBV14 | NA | CASSQVQGELFF | TGTGCCAGCAGCCAAGTACAGGGGGAGCTGTTTTTT
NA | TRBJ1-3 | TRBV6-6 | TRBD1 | CASTPMDRAGNTIYF | TGTGCCAGCACCCCTATGGACAGGGCAGGAAACACCATATATTTT
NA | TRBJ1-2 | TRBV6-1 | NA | CASSEAPRVPSGYTF | TGTGCCAGCAGTGAAGCCCCTCGGGTCCCGAGTGGCTACACCTTC
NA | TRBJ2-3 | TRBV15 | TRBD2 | CATSRDRRTSGGDTQYF | TGTGCCACCAGCAGAGACCGCCGGACTAGCGGGGGAGATACGCAGTATTTT
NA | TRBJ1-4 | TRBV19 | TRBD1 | CATRGGQGNEKLFF | TGTGCCACAAGAGGGGGACAGGGGAATGAAAAACTGTTTTTT
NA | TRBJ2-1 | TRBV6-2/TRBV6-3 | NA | CASSYVSGGIDEQFF | TGTGCCAGCAGTTACGTTTCAGGGGGGATTGATGAGCAGTTCTTC
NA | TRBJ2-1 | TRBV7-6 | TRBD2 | CASSPRGIAGRQFF | TGTGCCAGCAGCCCCCGGGGTATAGCGGGTCGGCAGTTCTTC
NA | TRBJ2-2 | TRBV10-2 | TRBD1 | CASRGTGGYTGELFF | TGCGCCAGCAGGGGGACAGGGGGTTACACCGGGGAGCTGTTTTTT
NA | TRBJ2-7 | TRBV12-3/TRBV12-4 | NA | CASSGTLYEQYF | TGTGCCAGCAGTGGGACACTCTACGAGCAGTACTTC
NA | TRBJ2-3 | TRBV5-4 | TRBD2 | CASSLAGASDTQYF | TGTGCCAGCAGCTTAGCGGGGGCCTCAGATACGCAGTATTTT
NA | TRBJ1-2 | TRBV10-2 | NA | CASSDSWQGNGYTF | TGCGCCAGCAGTGATAGTTGGCAGGGGAATGGCTACACCTTC
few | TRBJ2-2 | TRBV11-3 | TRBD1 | CASSLARGPLTGELFF | TGTGCCAGCAGCTTAGCCAGGGGGCCACTCACCGGGGAGCTGTTTTTT
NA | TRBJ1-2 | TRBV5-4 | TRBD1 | CASRDRGDYGYTF | TGTGCCAGCCGGGACAGGGGCGACTATGGCTACACCTTC
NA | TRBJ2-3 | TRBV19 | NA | CASNGMRSGDTDTQYF | TGTGCCAGTAACGGGATGAGGAGCGGCGACACAGATACGCAGTATTTT
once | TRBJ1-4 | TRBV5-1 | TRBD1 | CASSLGDRVNEKLFF | TGCGCCAGCAGCTTGGGGGACAGAGTTAATGAAAAACTGTTTTTT
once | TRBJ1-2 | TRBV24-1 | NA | CATPTDYGYTF | TGTGCCACCCCGACAGACTATGGCTACACCTTC
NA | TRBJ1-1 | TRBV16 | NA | CASSSNSLNTEAFF | TGTGCCAGCAGCTCCAACAGTCTGAACACTGAAGCTTTCTTT
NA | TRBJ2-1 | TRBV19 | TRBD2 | CASSSSPSGGNEQFF | TGTGCCAGTAGTTCCTCACCTAGCGGGGGGAATGAGCAGTTCTTC
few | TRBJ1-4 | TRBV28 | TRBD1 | CASSLPGQINEKLFF | TGTGCCAGCAGTCTCCCGGGACAGATTAATGAAAAACTGTTTTTT
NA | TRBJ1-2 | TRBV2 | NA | CASSARDYGYTF | TGTGCCAGCAGTGCCAGGGACTATGGCTACACCTTC
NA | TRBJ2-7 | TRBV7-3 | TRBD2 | CASSSGLAGVEQYF | TGTGCCAGCAGTTCAGGACTAGCGGGGGTCGAGCAGTACTTC
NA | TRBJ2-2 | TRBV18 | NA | CASSPKRGTDTGELFF | TGTGCCAGCTCACCAAAACGGGGGACGGACACCGGGGAGCTGTTTTTT
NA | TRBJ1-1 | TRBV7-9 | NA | CASSLGLQEAFF | TGTGCCAGCAGCTTAGGTCTACAGGAAGCTTTCTTT
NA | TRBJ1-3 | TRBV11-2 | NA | CASSEQQGSGNTIYF | TGTGCCAGCAGCGAACAACAGGGTTCTGGAAACACCATATATTTT
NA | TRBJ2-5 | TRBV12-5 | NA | CASALKTQYF | TGTGCTAGTGCCCTAAAAACCCAGTACTTC
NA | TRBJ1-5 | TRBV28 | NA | CASSPDRRVSTQHF | TGTGCCAGCAGTCCGGACAGAAGGGTATCCACCCAGCATTTT
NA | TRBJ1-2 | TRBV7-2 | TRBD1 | CASSPLQGYGYTF | TGTGCCAGCAGCCCGCTACAGGGGTATGGCTACACCTTC
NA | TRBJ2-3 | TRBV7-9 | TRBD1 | CASSKWDRWGTDTQYF | TGTGCCAGCAGCAAGTGGGACAGGTGGGGCACAGATACGCAGTATTTT
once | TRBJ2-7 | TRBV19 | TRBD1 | CASSARGTGAYEQYF | TGTGCCAGCTCAGCTCGTGGGACAGGAGCGTACGAGCAGTACTTC
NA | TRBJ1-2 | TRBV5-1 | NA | CASSLGGHTDNYGYTF | TGCGCCAGCAGCTTGGGGGGACACACCGATAACTATGGCTACACCTTC
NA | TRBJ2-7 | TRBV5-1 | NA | CASSSAGLVEQYF | TGCGCCAGCAGTTCGGCAGGGCTTGTCGAGCAGTACTTC
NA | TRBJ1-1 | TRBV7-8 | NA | CASSLAGGNTEAFF | TGTGCCAGCAGCTTAGCTGGCGGTAACACTGAAGCTTTCTTT
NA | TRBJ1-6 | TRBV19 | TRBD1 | CASSGDRGDSPLHF | TGTGCCAGTAGTGGGGACAGGGGCGATTCACCCCTCCACTTT
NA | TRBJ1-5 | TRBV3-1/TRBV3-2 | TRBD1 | CASSPLRTGPQPQHF | TGTGCCAGCAGCCCGCTGAGGACAGGGCCTCAGCCCCAGCATTTT
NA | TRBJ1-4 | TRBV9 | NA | CASSPGVGKEKLFF | TGTGCCAGCAGCCCGGGGGTTGGGAAGGAAAAACTGTTTTTT
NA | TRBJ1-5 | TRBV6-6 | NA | CASSSNQPQHF | TGTGCCAGCAGTTCGAATCAGCCCCAGCATTTT
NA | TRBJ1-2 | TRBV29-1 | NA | CSVGGRGLYGYTF | TGCAGCGTTGGGGGGCGCGGATTGTATGGCTACACCTTC